The clone carrying this TCR beta chain was detected only a few times. Its antigen is unidentified. This entry is derived from a study of identical twins. Points from the study as a whole: Twin pairs had excess sharing that was weaker in beta out-of-frame sequences.

Healthy Caucasians supplied all donations. V shed 4 bases, J shed 5 bases, and the junction held 7 bases outside the gene matches. The CDR3 sequence is 14 residues long. Germline V gene data show CDR1 as SGHDN and CDR2 as FVKESK. Unique molecular identifiers were present on the cDNA, which also gained a universal primer site by template switching. TCRdb reprocessed the 5' RACE reads via MiXCR and lists one record per CDR3 protein. The data contain roughly 1,500,000 distinct CDR3 sequences, about 32% of them seen just once; the ten biggest clones take up 0.25% to 0.3%. The material sequenced was cord blood. The rearrangement uses TRBV14 and TRBJ2-5; TRBD1 agrees at 7 bases. This clonotype originated in a newborn girl in good health. This CDR3 reads CASSRYRGGETQYF. DNA of the CDR3: TGTGCCAGCAGCCGGTACAGGGGCGGGGAGACCCAGTACTTC.